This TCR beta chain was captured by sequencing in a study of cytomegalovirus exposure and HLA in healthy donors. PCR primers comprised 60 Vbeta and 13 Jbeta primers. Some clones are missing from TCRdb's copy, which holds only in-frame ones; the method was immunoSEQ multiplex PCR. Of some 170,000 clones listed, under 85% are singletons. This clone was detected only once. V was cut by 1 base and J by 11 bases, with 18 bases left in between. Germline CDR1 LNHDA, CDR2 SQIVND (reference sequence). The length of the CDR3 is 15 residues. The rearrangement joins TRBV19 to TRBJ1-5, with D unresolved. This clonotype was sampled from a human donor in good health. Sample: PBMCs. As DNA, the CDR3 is TGTGCCAGTAGTATAGTTCCGGCCCCTTTAGCTTCCCAGCATTTT. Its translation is CASSIVPAPLASQHF. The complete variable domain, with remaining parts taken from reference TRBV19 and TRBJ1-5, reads DGGITQSPKYLFRKEGQNVTLSCEQNLNHDAMYWYRQDPGQGLRLIYYSQIVNDFQKGDIAEGYSVSREKKESFPLTVTSAQKNPTAFYLCASSIVPAPLASQHFGDGTRLSIL.